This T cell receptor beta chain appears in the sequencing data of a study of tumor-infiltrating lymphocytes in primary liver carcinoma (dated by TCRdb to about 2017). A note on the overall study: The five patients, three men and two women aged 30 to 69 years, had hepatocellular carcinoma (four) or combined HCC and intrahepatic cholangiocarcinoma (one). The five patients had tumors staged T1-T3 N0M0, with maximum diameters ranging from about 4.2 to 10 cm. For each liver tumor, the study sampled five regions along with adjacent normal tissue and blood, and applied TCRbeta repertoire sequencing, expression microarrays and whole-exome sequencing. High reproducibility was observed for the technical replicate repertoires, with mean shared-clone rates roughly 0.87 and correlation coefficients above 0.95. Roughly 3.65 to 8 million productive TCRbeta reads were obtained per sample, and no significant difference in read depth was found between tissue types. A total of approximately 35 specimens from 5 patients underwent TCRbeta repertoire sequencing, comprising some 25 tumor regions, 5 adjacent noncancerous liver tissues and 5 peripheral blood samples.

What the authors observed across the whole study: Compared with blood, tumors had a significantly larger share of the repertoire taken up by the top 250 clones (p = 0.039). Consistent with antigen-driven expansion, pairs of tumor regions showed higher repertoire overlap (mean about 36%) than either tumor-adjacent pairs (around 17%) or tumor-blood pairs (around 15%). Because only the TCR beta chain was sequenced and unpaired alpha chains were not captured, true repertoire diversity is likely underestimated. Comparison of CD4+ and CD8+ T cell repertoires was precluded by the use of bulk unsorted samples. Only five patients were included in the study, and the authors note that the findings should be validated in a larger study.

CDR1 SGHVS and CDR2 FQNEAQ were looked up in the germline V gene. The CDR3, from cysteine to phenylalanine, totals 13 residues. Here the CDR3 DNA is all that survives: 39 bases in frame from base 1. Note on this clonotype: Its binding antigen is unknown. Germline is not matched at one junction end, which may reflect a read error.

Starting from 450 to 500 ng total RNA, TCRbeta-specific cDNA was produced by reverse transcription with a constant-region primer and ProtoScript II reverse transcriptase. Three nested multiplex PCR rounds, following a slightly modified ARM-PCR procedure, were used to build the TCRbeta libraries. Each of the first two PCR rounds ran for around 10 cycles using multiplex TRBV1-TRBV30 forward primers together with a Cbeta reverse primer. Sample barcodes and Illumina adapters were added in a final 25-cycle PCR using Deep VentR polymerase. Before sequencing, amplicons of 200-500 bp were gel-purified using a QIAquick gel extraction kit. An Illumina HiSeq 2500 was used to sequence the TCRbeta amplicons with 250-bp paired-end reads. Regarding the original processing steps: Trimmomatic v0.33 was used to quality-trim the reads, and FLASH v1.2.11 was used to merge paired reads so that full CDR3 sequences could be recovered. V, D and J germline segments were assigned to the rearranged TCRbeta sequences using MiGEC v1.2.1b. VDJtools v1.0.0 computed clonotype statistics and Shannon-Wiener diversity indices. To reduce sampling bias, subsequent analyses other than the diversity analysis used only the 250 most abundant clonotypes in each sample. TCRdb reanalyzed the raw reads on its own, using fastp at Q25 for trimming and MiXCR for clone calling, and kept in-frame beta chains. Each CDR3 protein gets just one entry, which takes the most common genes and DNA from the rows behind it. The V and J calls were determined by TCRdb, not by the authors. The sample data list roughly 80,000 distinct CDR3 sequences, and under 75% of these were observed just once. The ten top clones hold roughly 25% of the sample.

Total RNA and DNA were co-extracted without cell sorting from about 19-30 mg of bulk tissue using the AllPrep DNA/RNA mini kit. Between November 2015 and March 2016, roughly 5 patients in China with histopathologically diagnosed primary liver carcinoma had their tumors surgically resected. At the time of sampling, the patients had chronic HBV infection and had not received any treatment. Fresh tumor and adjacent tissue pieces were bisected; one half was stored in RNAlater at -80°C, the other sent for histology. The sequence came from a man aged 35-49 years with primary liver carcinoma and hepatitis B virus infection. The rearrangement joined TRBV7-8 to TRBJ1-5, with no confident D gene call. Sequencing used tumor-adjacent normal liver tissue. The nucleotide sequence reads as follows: TGTGCCAGCAGCATGGCATACGATCAGCCCCAACATTTT. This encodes CASSMAYDQPQHF.